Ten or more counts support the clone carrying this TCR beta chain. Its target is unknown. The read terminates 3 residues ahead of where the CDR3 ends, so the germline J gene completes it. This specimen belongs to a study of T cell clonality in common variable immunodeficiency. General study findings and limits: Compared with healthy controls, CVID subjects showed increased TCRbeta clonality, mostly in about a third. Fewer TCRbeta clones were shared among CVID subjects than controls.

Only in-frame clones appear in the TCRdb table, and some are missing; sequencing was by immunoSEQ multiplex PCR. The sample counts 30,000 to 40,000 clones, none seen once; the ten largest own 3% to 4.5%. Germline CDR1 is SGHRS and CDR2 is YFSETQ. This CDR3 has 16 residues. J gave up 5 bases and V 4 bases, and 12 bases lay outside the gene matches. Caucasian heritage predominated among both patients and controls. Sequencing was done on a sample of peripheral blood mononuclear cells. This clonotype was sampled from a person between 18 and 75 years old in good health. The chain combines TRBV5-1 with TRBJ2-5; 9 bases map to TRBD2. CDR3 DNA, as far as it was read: TGCGCCAGCAGCGGATCGCAGCGGGGGGTGGTGGAGACC. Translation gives CASSGSQRGVVET. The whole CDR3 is CASSGSQRGVVETQYF.